Listed below are T cell receptor beta chains from one sample, sequenced in a study of T cell changes during pregnancy in multiple sclerosis. Profiling relied on immunoSEQ multiplex PCR, and the TCRdb table lists in-frame clones only, not all of them. The sample comprises 85,000 to 100,000 clones, around 94% of which are singletons, and over 2% rests with the top ten. The input for sequencing was peripheral blood, taken in the first trimester of pregnancy. These receptors all stem from a female donor with multiple sclerosis, enrolled in a pregnancy study. CDR3s include the opening cysteine and the closing phenylalanine or tryptophan. Each record gives: D gene, clone size, CDR3 length, V gene, CDR3 protein. The D gene is left open where the match is weak. Not all rows give a size; the values are once, few, many and, for expanded clones, a class.

D: .
size: few
length: 12
V: TRBV19
CDR3: CASSIQNTEAFF

D: .
size: once
length: 11
V: TRBV11-2
CDR3: CASSLEREQYF

D: TRBD2
size: .
length: 19
V: TRBV15
CDR3: CATSGRGLAGTTNTGELFF

D: .
size: .
length: 14
V: TRBV4-1
CDR3: CASSQGQSSDTQYF

D: TRBD2
size: .
length: 14
V: TRBV18
CDR3: CASSTSGRVETQYF

D: .
size: .
length: 13
V: TRBV6-5
CDR3: CASSYSRYYEQYF

D: .
size: .
length: 13
V: TRBV4-2
CDR3: CASSQGVAGEQYF

D: TRBD1
size: few
length: 16
V: TRBV6-1
CDR3: CASSKGVGTGTFEQYF

D: .
size: .
length: 14
V: TRBV28
CDR3: CASSFNGAGNTIYF

D: .
size: .
length: 14
V: TRBV5-1
CDR3: CASSFGTQQETQYF

D: .
size: .
length: 15
V: TRBV19
CDR3: CASSRPGSSYNEQFF

D: .
size: .
length: 16
V: TRBV11-3
CDR3: CASSLAPGGNTGELFF

D: .
size: .
length: 15
V: TRBV2
CDR3: CASSVDSYSGNTIYF

D: TRBD1
size: .
length: 14
V: TRBV6-5
CDR3: CAARQGAVTGELFF

D: .
size: .
length: 13
V: TRBV19
CDR3: CASSIELDYEQYF

D: .
size: .
length: 13
V: TRBV19
CDR3: CASSIASAETQYF

D: .
size: .
length: 13
V: TRBV6-1
CDR3: CASSEGRSYEQYF

D: .
size: .
length: 12
V: TRBV5-6
CDR3: CASSSPYQPQHF

D: TRBD1
size: once
length: 17
V: TRBV5-4
CDR3: CASSSPGQGAGANVLTF

D: TRBD2
size: .
length: 16
V: TRBV9
CDR3: CASSARSGSSYNEQFF

D: .
size: .
length: 15
V: TRBV28
CDR3: CASSLPGGGDTEAFF

D: .
size: .
length: 14
V: TRBV6-6
CDR3: CASTPTGSNYGYTF

D: .
size: .
length: 14
V: TRBV30
CDR3: CAFKGDPYLYEQYF

D: TRBD2
size: .
length: 15
V: TRBV6-5
CDR3: CASSYTSGRGGELFF

D: .
size: .
length: 11
V: TRBV25-1
CDR3: CASRGGGELFF

D: .
size: .
length: 17
V: TRBV7-6
CDR3: CASSLGGGAQNSYEQYF

D: TRBD1
size: .
length: 15
V: TRBV7-2
CDR3: CASSARQGAGTEAFF

D: .
size: .
length: 12
V: TRBV11-3
CDR3: CASSLLDNEQFF

D: .
size: .
length: 15
V: TRBV27
CDR3: CASRHLPQENTEAFF

D: TRBD2
size: .
length: 17
V: TRBV5-1
CDR3: CASSLARTSGTTDTQYF

D: TRBD1
size: .
length: 14
V: TRBV4-2
CDR3: CASSQGQGAYEQYF